The clone carrying this T cell receptor beta chain has only a few counts. Its target is unknown. The sample originates from a study of T cells in Graves' hyperthyroidism and ophthalmopathy. Points from the study as a whole: In the blood, most expanded thyroid clonotypes above 0.001 appeared as well.

CDR3 length: 13 amino acids. Germline CDR1 is DFQATT and CDR2 is SNEGSKA (reference sequence). The germline V and J ends were trimmed by 6 bases and 2 bases, with 14 bases remaining between them. Exclusions: uncontrolled infection, other autoimmune disease, pregnancy, lactation. RNA transcripts yielded amplified TCR beta CDR3 regions. First-round RT-PCR of the TCR CDR3 relied on the HTBI primer set. TCRdb called the multiplex PCR reads again in MiXCR, with one record for every CDR3 protein. The table lists over 500,000 distinct CDR3 sequences, 14% of them singletons. This receptor was identified in a woman aged 40-49 years with Graves' hyperthyroidism. The rearrangement uses TRBV20-1 and TRBJ2-7; no firm D call. Input material: blood. Written as DNA, the CDR3 is TGCAGTGCCCACTTGAACACTGCCTACGAGCAGTACTTC. Protein sequence: CSAHLNTAYEQYF.